Presented here are 31 T cell receptor beta chains from one specimen sequenced in a study of beta chain features in type 1 diabetes listed by TCRdb under 2018. Study-wide findings and limitations: A moderate but significant shortening of TCRB CDR3 length was observed in type 1 diabetes patients in all four CD4+ subsets.

These receptors' targets are unknown. Library method: the immunoSEQ multiplex PCR assay. The High Capacity cDNA Reverse Transcription Kit was used to reverse transcribe all of the isolated RNA, meaning that expressed TCRB transcripts were what got sequenced. The source is immuneACCESS, and TCRdb retained only in-frame sequences with V and J called. Part of the clones is not carried over; for the studies checked, unresolved V genes explain less than half of this, and the remainder is unexplained. This sample lists hundreds of thousands of clones; approximately 12% were detected once. Around 0.0099% of the sample is held by the ten biggest clonotypes. The sample was naive CD4+ T cells from blood. This specimen's cell subset or site label, interpreted: true naive CD4+ T cells. The receptors originated from a woman under 30 with type 1 diabetes.

This clone was picked up a small number of times. The chain joins TRBV19 to TRBJ2-2; D might be TRBD2 (5 bases). CDR3 length equals 14 residues. The germline V and J ends were trimmed by 7 bases and 0 bases, with 9 bases remaining between them. Germline CDR1 reads LNHDA; CDR2 reads SQIVND (reference sequence). CDR3: CASKADSNTGELFF. The DNA for the CDR3 is TGTGCCAGTAAGGCGGACTCGAACACCGGGGAGCTGTTTTTT.

This chain connects TRBV19 to TRBJ2-2, with D perhaps TRBD2 (6 bases). CDR1 LNHDA and CDR2 SQIVND come from the germline V gene (reference sequence). V was clipped by 5 bases and J by 4 bases, with 11 bases between them. The CDR3 runs to 14 residues. In DNA form, the CDR3 reads TGTGCCAGTAGTCCCCGGGACTCCACCGGGGAGCTGTTTTTT. It translates to CASSPRDSTGELFF. The full variable domain, completed using reference TRBV19 and TRBJ2-2, is DGGITQSPKYLFRKEGQNVTLSCEQNLNHDAMYWYRQDPGQGLRLIYYSQIVNDFQKGDIAEGYSVSREKKESFPLTVTSAQKNPTAFYLCASSPRDSTGELFFGEGSRLTVL.

The chain carries TRBV28 and TRBJ2-1, with 9 bases matching TRBD1. Germline V lookup: CDR1 MDHEN, CDR2 SYDVKM. The CDR3 runs 13 residues. With 10 bases clipped from V and 3 bases from J, the junction kept 4 bases outside the gene matches. The CDR3 reads CATGQGFYNEQFF. CDR3 bases: TGTGCCACAGGACAGGGGTTCTACAATGAGCAGTTCTTC.

In its sample, this clone was seen a few times. The V and J genes are TRBV9 and TRBJ2-3; D call uncertain. The CDR3 contains 15 residues. Germline loops: CDR1 SGDLS, CDR2 YYNGEE. Trimming stripped 3 bases from V and 0 bases from J, with 11 bases between. The CDR3 coding sequence is TGTGCCAGCAGCGAGCGACTGGCTAGCACAGATACGCAGTATTTT. It yields the protein CASSERLASTDTQYF.

This chain connects TRBV7-9 to TRBJ2-7, with 9 bases fitting TRBD1. Germline V gene sequence: CDR1 SEHNR, CDR2 FQNEAQ (reference sequence). This CDR3 is built from 15 residues. The J segment lost 5 bases and the V segment lost 4 bases, leaving 9 bases of the junction unmatched. The chain's CDR3 is CASSSRGTGNHEQYF. CDR3 DNA: TGTGCCAGCAGCTCCCGCGGGACAGGGAACCACGAGCAGTACTTC.

This clone was observed a handful of times. The chain couples TRBV7-2 to TRBJ2-1, with TRBD2 matching 7 bases. Germline V lookup: CDR1 SGHTA, CDR2 FQGNSA. This CDR3 contains 16 residues. Trimming cost V 8 bases and J 1 base; bases outside gene matches: 11. CDR3 residues: CASAPRLALSYNEQFF. The CDR3 DNA follows: TGTGCCAGCGCTCCACGACTAGCCCTATCCTACAATGAGCAGTTCTTC.

This clone has more than one count but fewer than ten. The chain has TRBV29-1 and TRBJ2-3; D might be TRBD2 (6 bases). Germline assignment: CDR1 SQVTM and CDR2 ANQGSEA. CDR3 size: 16 residues. With 5 bases removed from V and 2 bases from J, the gap between germline ends came to 20 bases. The CDR3 DNA reads TGCAGCGTTAAGGGCCGGAGGGGCCTAATCACAGATACGCAGTATTTT. Translated: CSVKGRRGLITDTQYF.

This clone was recorded a few times. The chain recombines TRBV6-6 with TRBJ1-1, with D maybe TRBD1 (6 bases). In germline, CDR1 is MNHNY, CDR2 SVGAGI (reference sequence). V was pared by 5 bases and J by 7 bases, with 14 bases between. This CDR3 spans 13 amino acids. CDR3 in amino acids: CASSTPGQIEAFF. In DNA form, the CDR3 reads TGTGCCAGCAGTACCCCTGGACAGATTGAAGCTTTCTTT.

The chain has TRBV25-1 and TRBJ1-5, with D possibly matching TRBD1 (5 bases). From germline, CDR1 is MGHDK and CDR2 SYGVNS. This CDR3 spans 14 amino acids. The CDR3 loop reads CASSGGISNQPQHF. CDR3 DNA: TGTGCTTCCTCCGGGGGTATCAGCAATCAGCCCCAGCATTTT.

This clone was counted a few times. The chain recombines TRBV18 with TRBJ1-5, with TRBD1 as a possible D gene (6 bases). CDR1 is KGHSH and CDR2 is LQKENI in the germline V gene. Deletions cut 3 bases from V and 7 bases from J, with 13 bases between. CDR3 length: 14 residues. This chain's CDR3 is CASSPGQRAQPQHF. CDR3 nucleotide sequence: TGTGCCAGCTCACCTGGACAGCGCGCCCAGCCCCAGCATTTT.

The rearrangement joins TRBV29-1 to TRBJ2-2, with D maybe TRBD2 (6 bases). CDR3 size: 13 residues. The V gene lost 4 bases and the J gene lost 4 bases, with 10 bases spanning the gap. Germline CDR1 and CDR2: SQVTM and ANQGSEA. The DNA of the CDR3 is TGCAGCGTTGCGCTAGCGTTCACCGGGGAGCTGTTTTTT. Translated, it gives CSVALAFTGELFF.

This clone was observed a handful of times. The chain uses TRBV7-2 and TRBJ2-1; the D is unclear. V shed 4 bases and J shed 0 bases, with 13 bases lying between them. Germline-derived CDR1 and CDR2 are SGHTA and FQGNSA. The CDR3 spans 16 residues. CDR3 coding DNA: TGTGCCAGCAGCTCGAGTCGGCGGAGCTCCTACAATGAGCAGTTCTTC. It encodes CASSSSRRSSYNEQFF.

The chain uses TRBV19 and TRBJ1-4; 7 bases map to TRBD1. CDR1 and CDR2 (germline): LNHDA, SQIVND (reference sequence). The CDR3 is 13 amino acids. V trimming: 4 bases; J trimming: 8 bases; junction bases outside the gene matches: 4. CDR3 nucleotides: TGTGCCAGTAGTAAGGGGGCGGTGGAAAAACTGTTTTTT. The encoded protein is CASSKGAVEKLFF.

This clone was counted only a few times. The rearrangement uses TRBV4-1 and TRBJ2-1; maybe TRBD2 (5 bases). The CDR3 length is 17 residues. V shed 2 bases and J shed 5 bases, with 19 bases lying between them. In germline, CDR1 is MGHRA, CDR2 YSYEKL. CDR3 coding DNA: TGCGCCAGCAGCCAACACTCCGCCCGGGGTCGGGACAATGAGCAGTTCTTC. Protein product: CASSQHSARGRDNEQFF.

This clone has more than one count but fewer than ten. The rearrangement joins TRBV5-4 to TRBJ2-7, with TRBD1 as a possible D gene (6 bases). Looked up from germline, CDR1 is SGHNT and CDR2 is YYREEE (reference sequence). V was clipped by 0 bases and J by 4 bases, with 14 bases between them. The CDR3 has 15 residues. CDR3 in DNA: TGTGCCAGCAGCTTGGCCCTGGGGGCGCGGTACGAGCAGTACTTC. It specifies CASSLALGARYEQYF.

Only a few counts were recorded for this clone. The chain combines TRBV6-6 with TRBJ2-7, with D perhaps TRBD1 (6 bases). CDR1 is MNHNY, CDR2 SVGAGI, per germline (reference sequence). CDR3 length: 15 amino acids. V was trimmed by 8 bases and J by 0 bases, leaving 17 bases between them. In DNA form, the CDR3 reads TGTGCCAGCGTTGCGCGGGCGGACAGCTCCTACGAGCAGTACTTC. Protein sequence: CASVARADSSYEQYF.

This chain uses TRBV4-3 with TRBJ2-4, with D perhaps TRBD1 (5 bases). CDR1 LGHNA and CDR2 YSLEER come from the germline V gene. V was shortened by 1 base and J by 6 bases, with 13 bases between the two germline ends. This CDR3 spans 15 amino acids. CDR3 nucleotides: TGCGCCAGCAGCCAAGTGTGGCAGGGATTAAACATTCAGTACTTC. Translation: CASSQVWQGLNIQYF.

This clone was detected only a few times. V usage is TRBV5-1 and J usage is TRBJ2-6; 10 positions match TRBD2. Germline V gene sequence: CDR1 SGHRS, CDR2 YFSETQ. With 0 bases clipped from V and 3 bases from J, the junction kept 6 bases outside the gene matches. This CDR3 contains 18 residues. CDR3 region: CASSLVASGSSGANVLTF. As DNA, the CDR3 is TGCGCCAGCAGCTTGGTGGCTAGCGGGAGCAGTGGGGCCAACGTCCTGACTTTC.

The V call is TRBV5-4, the J call TRBJ2-1, with a possible D match to TRBD2 (6 bases). The CDR3 spans 13 residues. The germline V gene has CDR1 SGHNT and CDR2 YYREEE (reference sequence). V gave up 0 bases and J gave up 9 bases, with 10 bases separating them. As DNA, the CDR3 is TGTGCCAGCAGCTTGGCTGGGGGGACTGAGCAGTTCTTC. Amino acid sequence: CASSLAGGTEQFF.

V gene TRBV6-6 combines with J gene TRBJ2-1; the D gene is possibly TRBD2 (5 bases). Per the germline V gene, CDR1 is MNHNY and CDR2 is SVGAGI (reference sequence). This CDR3 is 15 amino acids long. V was trimmed by 0 bases and J by 4 bases, leaving 10 bases between them. The CDR3 bases are TGTGCCAGCAGTTACTCGAGCGGAGCGTACAATGAGCAGTTCTTC. Encoded protein: CASSYSSGAYNEQFF.

This clone was recorded a few times. This rearrangement joins TRBV10-3 to TRBJ2-3; 13 bases fit TRBD2. The germline V gene has CDR1 ENHRY and CDR2 SYGVKD. The CDR3 extends over 15 amino acids. V lost 10 bases to trimming and J lost 1 base; unmatched junction nucleotides: 5. The CDR3 bases are TGTGCCACCATGGGGACTAGCGGGGGCACAGATACGCAGTATTTT. It translates to CATMGTSGGTDTQYF.

In DNA, the CDR3 is TGCAGTCCACGAACGGAGGCCCAGTACTTC. The encoded protein is CSPRTEAQYF. The chain carries TRBV20-1 and TRBJ2-5; D might be TRBD2 (5 bases). V dropped 8 bases and J dropped 9 bases, with 13 bases sitting between them. This CDR3 is 10 amino acids long. Germline V gives CDR1 DFQATT, CDR2 SNEGSKA (reference sequence).

The chain links TRBV28 to TRBJ1-3; the match to TRBD1 covers 8 bases. Per germline, CDR1 MDHEN and CDR2 SYDVKM. V lost 5 bases, J lost 3 bases, and 9 bases stayed unmatched. This CDR3 comprises 16 residues. CDR3 DNA sequence: TGTGCCAGCAGTGACCGGACAGGGAAGTTTGGAAACACCATATATTTT. Encoded protein: CASSDRTGKFGNTIYF.

The chain couples TRBV4-1 to TRBJ1-5; TRBD1 is a possible D gene (6 bases). V dropped 4 bases and J dropped 2 bases, with 15 bases sitting between them. This CDR3 region has 16 residues. Germline CDR1 reads MGHRA; CDR2 reads YSYEKL. CDR3 nucleotide sequence: TGCGCCAGCAGCCGAGGGGGTGAAGATCGCAATCAGCCCCAGCATTTT. Translation gives CASSRGGEDRNQPQHF.

The table lists this clone with a few counts. The same CDR3 can be traced to other DNA sequences in this sample. The genes are TRBV18 and TRBJ2-7; a possible D gene is TRBD2 (6 bases). Germline V gene lookup returns CDR1 KGHSH and CDR2 LQKENI. The CDR3 has 13 amino acids. V lost 4 bases and J 4 bases, leaving 11 bases between the germline ends. The CDR3 here is CASSRGGSYEQYF. For the CDR3, the DNA is TGTGCCAGCTCACGTGGAGGGTCGTACGAGCAGTACTTC.

This clone has a handful of counts. The gene calls are TRBV25-1 and TRBJ2-1, with D possibly TRBD2 on 5 matching bases. The CDR3 spans 13 residues. CDR1 MGHDK and CDR2 SYGVNS come from the germline V gene. Between the trimmed V and J ends, which lost 4 bases and 4 bases, there was a span of 8 bases. CDR3 DNA: TGTGCCAGCAGTGGGACTCTTTACAATGAGCAGTTCTTC. Protein product: CASSGTLYNEQFF.

This clone was seen a few times. This chain links TRBV19 with TRBJ2-3, with unresolved D. The CDR3 covers 15 residues. Between the trimmed V and J ends, which lost 3 bases and 2 bases, there was a span of 12 bases. The germline V gene has CDR1 LNHDA and CDR2 SQIVND (reference sequence). The CDR3, as DNA: TGTGCCAGTAGTATGAGTTCACTAATCACAGATACGCAGTATTTT. Translation gives CASSMSSLITDTQYF. The full variable domain, rest sourced from reference TRBV19 and TRBJ2-3, is DGGITQSPKYLFRKEGQNVTLSCEQNLNHDAMYWYRQDPGQGLRLIYYSQIVNDFQKGDIAEGYSVSREKKESFPLTVTSAQKNPTAFYLCASSMSSLITDTQYFGPGTRLTVL.

The chain is built from TRBV14 and TRBJ2-1; D perhaps matches TRBD1 (5 bases). CDR3 length: 12 amino acids. The V gene's germline CDR1 is SGHDN and CDR2 FVKESK. V was cut by 4 bases and J by 9 bases, with 10 bases left in between. Here the CDR3 reads CASSPGSREQFF. CDR3 bases: TGTGCCAGCAGCCCAGGGTCTCGTGAGCAGTTCTTC.

This clone came up a few times. The chain couples TRBV6-6 to TRBJ2-7; TRBD1 might be the D (6 bases). V was pared by 5 bases and J by 2 bases, with 13 bases between. This CDR3 contains 14 residues. Germline V gene sequence: CDR1 MNHNY, CDR2 SVGAGI (reference sequence). CDR3 protein: CASSDDRTPYEQYF. In nucleotides, the CDR3 is TGTGCCAGCAGTGACGACAGGACACCCTACGAGCAGTACTTC.

This clone has a handful of counts. This chain connects TRBV6-5 to TRBJ2-7; D gene unclear. Germline-derived CDR1 and CDR2 are MNHEY and SVGAGI. The CDR3 is made up of 14 amino acids. V lost 0 bases and J 3 bases, leaving 9 bases between the germline ends. CDR3: CASSYSSPGYEQYF. The CDR3 DNA is TGTGCCAGCAGTTACTCGAGCCCGGGCTACGAGCAGTACTTC.

This rearrangement joins TRBV4-3 to TRBJ2-2; D may be TRBD1 (5 bases). CDR3 length: 16 residues. The V end lost 4 bases, the J end lost 6 bases, and 18 bases lay between the germline ends. Germline V gives CDR1 LGHNA, CDR2 YSLEER. CDR3 protein: CASSRRQRLYSGELFF. CDR3 DNA sequence: TGCGCCAGCAGCCGTCGACAGAGACTGTATTCCGGGGAGCTGTTTTTT.